This T cell receptor beta chain was obtained from a study of Ad26.COV2.S vaccination and SARS-CoV-2 variants. Study as a whole: The Ad26.COV2.S arm of the COV1001 trial was where the donor was placed. Ad26.COV2.S given intramuscularly, once or twice 56 days apart.

TCRdb's table, derived via immunoSEQ multiplex PCR, lists solely in-frame clones and lacks some. Among hundreds of thousands of clones listed, around 89% were seen once. Treatment noted: around 19 received Ad26.COV2.S at low or high dose, single or two shots; 5 received placebo; per-sample allocation not given. Specimen acquisition occurred on day 63 following the initial vaccine or placebo injection. With respect to this clone: Its matching antigen is unknown.

Findings and limits, study-wide: The breadth of spike-specific CD8+ and CD4+ T cell responses after vaccination was reportedly substantial. Comparability of non-spike TCR breadth was observed across vaccine and placebo recipients.

This material consisted of peripheral blood, taken in a trial of Ad26.COV2.S vaccine versus placebo. This clonotype originated in a person aged 18-60 years who received the Ad26.COV2.S COVID-19 vaccine or a placebo.

In DNA, the CDR3 is TGTGCCAGCTCTACGGGACACCCTTTCGTCGGGGAGCTGTTTTTT. Amino acid sequence: CASSTGHPFVGELFF. The rearrangement uses TRBV18 and TRBJ2-2; a possible D gene is TRBD1 (6 bases). This CDR3 has 15 amino acids. Germline loops: CDR1 KGHSH, CDR2 LQKENI. Between the trimmed V and J ends, which lost 6 bases and 7 bases, there was a span of 18 bases.